The 28 T cell receptor beta chains below all came from one sample that was sequenced in a study of T cell responses to AZD1222 COVID-19 vaccine. Assay used: immunoSEQ multiplex PCR; TCRdb lists only in-frame clones, some missing. The table shows roughly 120,000 clones, with approximately 90% occurring only once. Sequences were derived from peripheral blood, sampled on day 0 of AZD1222 vaccination. Receptors were obtained from an adult in good health.

CDR3 sequence (DNA): TGCAGCGTTGGGACAGGGAGCTATGGCTACACCTTC. It is translated as CSVGTGSYGYTF. V and J are TRBV29-1 and TRBJ1-2; the match to TRBD1 covers 8 bases. Trimming at V came to 4 bases and at J to 4 bases, leaving 2 bases not matched to a gene. Germline values: CDR1 SQVTM, CDR2 ANQGSEA. This CDR3 has 12 amino acids. The full variable domain, rest sourced from reference TRBV29-1 and TRBJ1-2, is SAVISQKPSRDICQRGTSLTIQCQVDSQVTMMFWYRQQPGQSLTLIATANQGSEATYESGFVIDKFPISRPNLTFSTLTVSNMSPEDSSIYLCSVGTGSYGYTFGSGTRLTVV.

CDR3 nucleotides: TGTGCCAGCAGCTTCAGGGAAGAAGGCACTGAAGCTTTCTTT. This encodes CASSFREEGTEAFF. V usage is TRBV7-6 and J usage is TRBJ1-1, with D maybe TRBD1 (5 bases). V lost 3 bases and J lost 4, with 12 bases in between. Germline V gives CDR1 SGHVS, CDR2 FNYEAQ. This CDR3 spans 14 amino acids.

This sequence joins TRBV4-2 and TRBJ1-4; D gene uncertain. The CDR3 spans 15 residues. The germline CDR1 and CDR2 sequences are LGHNA and YNFKEQ. The V end was cut by 0 bases, the J end by 5 bases, with 10 bases between. In DNA form, the CDR3 reads TGTGCCAGCAGCCAAGATCTTCAGACGAATGAAAAACTGTTTTTT. Residues: CASSQDLQTNEKLFF.

The chain is built from TRBV9 and TRBJ1-5, with TRBD1 matching 8 bases. Germline V CDR1 and CDR2: SGDLS, YYNGEE. The CDR3 is 13 amino acids. J was trimmed by 9 bases and V by 2 bases; bases with no gene match: 4. CDR3 loop: CASSVTGGWPQHF. The CDR3 DNA reads as TGTGCCAGCAGCGTTACAGGGGGTTGGCCCCAGCATTTT.

The chain is built from TRBV12-1 and TRBJ2-1; the D call TRBD1 from the table was never checked on the DNA. TRBV12-1 is a known pseudogene. The CDR3 runs 12 residues. The CDR3: CASSFGSNEQFF. In DNA form, the CDR3 reads TGTGCCAGCAGCTTTGGCAGCAATGAGCAGTTCTTC.

The V gene is TRBV18, the J gene TRBJ1-2; no reliable D call. Germline loops: CDR1 KGHSH, CDR2 LQKENI. This CDR3 has 12 amino acids. V lost 6 bases and J 8 bases, leaving 13 bases between the germline ends. CDR3 residues: CASSPRREGYTF. The CDR3 nucleotides are TGTGCCAGCTCGCCCCGGAGGGAAGGCTACACCTTC.

V usage is TRBV24-1 and J usage is TRBJ2-3; maybe TRBD2 (6 bases). Trimming left V 3 bases short and J 0 bases short, with 12 bases between. CDR1 KGHDR and CDR2 SFDVKD come from the germline V gene. The CDR3 is 16 residues long. The CDR3 coding sequence is TGTGCCACCAGTGATACCGGGACTGAGAGCACAGATACGCAGTATTTT. This encodes CATSDTGTESTDTQYF.

This clone occurred once. The gene calls are TRBV7-6 and TRBJ1-1; possibly TRBD1 for D (5 bases). This CDR3 comprises 14 residues. V dropped 5 bases and J dropped 1 base, with 11 bases sitting between them. Germline V gives CDR1 SGHVS, CDR2 FNYEAQ. CDR3 sequence (DNA): TGTGCCAGCAGCGATCAGGGATCGAACACTGAAGCTTTCTTT. It specifies CASSDQGSNTEAFF.

The rearrangement joins TRBV7-3 to TRBJ2-1; weak D call: TRBD2 (6 bases). CDR1 SGHTA and CDR2 FQGTGA come from the germline V gene. This CDR3 has 15 amino acids. The germline V and J ends were trimmed by 5 bases and 8 bases, with 19 bases remaining between them. CDR3 sequence: CASSPRPGGIHEQFF. The DNA for the CDR3 is TGTGCCAGCAGCCCGAGGCCTGGAGGGATCCATGAGCAGTTCTTC.

This chain connects TRBV6-6 to TRBJ2-1, with 9 bases identical to TRBD2. The CDR3 is 15 amino acids. Trimming at V came to 2 bases and at J to 7 bases, leaving 6 bases not matched to a gene. In germline, CDR1 is MNHNY, CDR2 SVGAGI (reference sequence). The CDR3: CASSYGRGGINEQFF. As DNA, the CDR3 is TGTGCCAGCAGTTACGGGCGGGGGGGCATTAATGAGCAGTTCTTC.

The J gene is TRBJ1-1, the V gene TRBV7-6, with no clear D. The CDR3 totals 13 residues. Germline CDR1 is SGHVS and CDR2 is FNYEAQ. V lost 6 bases, J lost 6 bases, and 14 bases lay in between. CDR3 in DNA: TGTGCCAGCAGTGTCCGACGGGGTTCTGAAGCTTTCTTT. Its protein is CASSVRRGSEAFF.

The V and J genes are TRBV5-4 and TRBJ2-1; D is unresolved. Trimming removed 3 bases at V and 0 bases at J, with 13 bases between. The CDR3 contains 16 residues. Per germline, CDR1 SGHNT and CDR2 YYREEE (reference sequence). CDR3 sequence reads: CASSSRTAYSYNEQFF. The DNA of the CDR3 is TGTGCCAGCAGCTCGCGAACTGCCTACTCCTACAATGAGCAGTTCTTC.

The gene calls are TRBV5-1 and TRBJ1-4; TRBD1 agrees at 8 bases. Per germline, CDR1 SGHRS and CDR2 YFSETQ. V lost 3 bases and J lost 4; bases outside the gene matches: 2. The CDR3 has 14 residues. The CDR3 loop reads CASSWTGRNEKLFF. The CDR3 bases are TGCGCCAGCAGCTGGACAGGGCGTAATGAAAAACTGTTTTTT.

This clone was seen just once. The chain is built from TRBV12-3 or TRBV12-4 and TRBJ1-1, with D maybe TRBD1 (6 bases). Between the trimmed V and J ends, which lost 6 bases and 6 bases, there was a span of 11 bases. This CDR3 comprises 12 residues. Here the CDR3 DNA reads TGTGCCAGCAGGTCAGGGGACCCTGAAGCTTTCTTT. It specifies CASRSGDPEAFF.

The chain couples TRBV6-5 to TRBJ2-1, with TRBD1 as a possible D gene (5 bases). Germline CDR1 reads MNHEY; CDR2 reads SVGAGI. Trimming cost V 6 bases and J 6 bases, with 9 bases left between them. CDR3 size: 12 residues. CDR3 sequence: CASSPDSNEQFF. CDR3 coding DNA: TGTGCCAGCAGCCCAGACAGCAATGAGCAGTTCTTC.

The J gene is TRBJ2-6, the V gene TRBV28, with 7 nucleotides matching TRBD2. Trimming took 7 bases from V and 2 from J; bases not matched to a gene: 11. The germline CDR1 and CDR2 sequences are MDHEN and SYDVKM. CDR3 length: 17 residues. Here the CDR3 DNA reads TGTGCCAGCATACGGGGGAGGGGCTTACCTGGGGCCAACGTCCTGACTTTC. Its translation: CASIRGRGLPGANVLTF.

The chain couples TRBV12-3 or TRBV12-4 to TRBJ2-7; 8 nucleotides line up with TRBD2. V shed 10 bases, J shed 7 bases, and the junction held 12 bases outside the gene matches. CDR3 length equals 13 residues. CDR3 in amino acids: CATRGGPSWEQYF. CDR3 DNA: TGTGCCACCCGGGGGGGACCAAGTTGGGAGCAGTACTTC.

A single count supports this clone. V usage is TRBV27 and J usage is TRBJ2-2; D unclear. Trimming stripped 5 bases from V and 7 bases from J, with 5 bases between. There are 11 residues in the CDR3. Looked up from germline, CDR1 is MNHEY and CDR2 is SMNVEV (reference sequence). The CDR3 spells CASSIDGELFF. Here the CDR3 DNA reads TGTGCCAGCAGTATTGACGGGGAGCTGTTTTTT.

The chain has TRBV19 and TRBJ1-5; 8 bases agree with TRBD1. The CDR3 extends over 16 amino acids. Trimming removed 6 bases from V and 2 bases from J; junction bases left unmatched: 9. Germline V gene lookup returns CDR1 LNHDA and CDR2 SQIVND (reference sequence). CDR3 DNA: TGTGCCAGTAGAGACGGACAGGGTAGGGGCAATCAGCCCCAGCATTTT. Its protein is CASRDGQGRGNQPQHF.

This chain uses TRBV6-5 with TRBJ2-3; tentative D call: TRBD2 (5 bases). Germline loops: CDR1 MNHEY, CDR2 SVGAGI. The CDR3 loop spans 12 amino acids. V was shortened by 5 bases and J by 3 bases, with 6 bases between the two germline ends. The CDR3 is CASSTGTDTQYF. CDR3 bases: TGTGCCAGCAGTACGGGGACAGATACGCAGTATTTT.

The rearrangement joins TRBV15 to TRBJ1-2; D unresolved. The CDR3 is made up of 12 amino acids. In germline, CDR1 is LNHNV, CDR2 YYDKDF (reference sequence). Deletions cut 3 bases from V and 5 bases from J, with 7 bases between. The CDR3 loop reads CATSRALYGYTF. The CDR3 region has the DNA TGTGCCACCAGCAGGGCTTTATATGGCTACACCTTC.

The chain employs TRBV7-9 and TRBJ2-7; D gene ambiguous. Germline V gene data show CDR1 as SEHNR and CDR2 as FQNEAQ (reference sequence). The V and J ends lost 2 bases and 4 bases respectively, with 18 bases between them. The CDR3 has 16 amino acids. CDR3 loop: CASSLTPPDGAYEQYF. The CDR3 nucleotides are TGTGCCAGCAGCTTAACCCCGCCGGACGGAGCATACGAGCAGTACTTC. The variable domain in full, completed from reference TRBV7-9 and TRBJ2-7, reads DTGVSQNPRHKITKRGQNVTFRCDPISEHNRLYWYRQTLGQGPEFLTYFQNEAQLEKSRLLSDRFSAERPKGSFSTLEIQRTEQGDSAMYLCASSLTPPDGAYEQYFGPGTRLTVT.

The chain carries TRBV6-5 and TRBJ2-3; D not resolved. The CDR3 totals 14 residues. From germline, CDR1 is MNHEY and CDR2 SVGAGI. The V end lost 7 bases, the J end lost 1 base, and 12 bases lay between the germline ends. In nucleotides, the CDR3 is TGTGCCAGCACCCTATCCGAGGGCACAGATACGCAGTATTTT. Encoded protein: CASTLSEGTDTQYF.

The gene calls are TRBV30 and TRBJ1-3; D not resolved. The CDR3 has 14 residues. V lost 4 bases, J lost 1 base, and 11 bases lay in between. The germline CDR1 and CDR2 sequences are GTSNPN and SVGIG (reference sequence). CDR3 nucleotide sequence: TGTGCCTGGAACACCTTTGGGTCTGGAAACACCATATATTTT. It encodes CAWNTFGSGNTIYF.

CDR3 DNA: TGCGCCAGCAGCCAAGGCGGGGAAGCTTTCTTT. It translates to CASSQGGEAFF. The gene calls are TRBV4-1 and TRBJ1-1; D is unresolved. V was cut by 1 base and J by 8 bases, with 5 bases left in between. The CDR3 extends over 11 amino acids. Looked up from germline, CDR1 is MGHRA and CDR2 is YSYEKL.

This clone was seen a few times. The V call is TRBV21-1, the J call TRBJ1-5; the table calls TRBD1, which could not be checked here. TRBV21-1 has pseudogene status. This CDR3 spans 15 amino acids. CDR3 loop: CASSKPRISNQPQHF. The CDR3 DNA is TGTGCCAGCAGCAAACCCAGAATTAGCAATCAGCCCCAGCATTTT.

This clone showed up just a few times. The chain recombines TRBV12-3 or TRBV12-4 with TRBJ2-7, with D possibly matching TRBD2 (6 bases). The CDR3 consists of 13 residues. The germline V and J ends were trimmed by 5 bases and 4 bases, with 12 bases remaining between them. CDR3 in amino acids: CASSVSGLYEQYF. The CDR3 DNA follows: TGTGCCAGCAGTGTTAGCGGCCTATACGAGCAGTACTTC.

The V gene is TRBV6-5, the J gene TRBJ1-3; D is ambiguous. The CDR3 totals 16 residues. V dropped 0 bases and J dropped 0 bases, with 9 bases sitting between them. Per germline, CDR1 MNHEY and CDR2 SVGAGI. Written as DNA, the CDR3 is TGTGCCAGCAGTTACTCGCAACAAAGCTCTGGAAACACCATATATTTT. Its translation is CASSYSQQSSGNTIYF.